This T cell receptor (beta chain) appears in the sequencing data of a study of cytomegalovirus exposure and HLA in healthy donors. Background on the study: Genotyping showed around 80% of 350 to 400 donors falling in the Caucasian-associated ancestry cluster.

Vbeta (60) and Jbeta (13) primers were used in the PCR. The data were produced by immunoSEQ multiplex PCR, yet TCRdb's version contains in-frame clones alone and is incomplete. This sample has roughly 190,000 clones, with roughly 73% found just once. Findings and caveats of the study: Specificity for CMV antigens was confirmed in vitro for a few of the CMV-associated chains. Researchers reported in a later analysis that a missense DCLRE1C variant was tied to TCR beta V- and J-gene trimming.

The V gene's germline CDR1 is LNHNV and CDR2 YYDKDF (reference sequence). The CDR3 has 15 residues. V lost 0 bases and J lost 6; bases outside the gene matches: 5. In the case of this clone: What it recognizes is unknown.

The receptor comes from a woman in her twenties or thirties in good health and CMV-seronegative. What was sequenced was PBMCs. The chain joins TRBV15 to TRBJ2-7, with 10 bases matching TRBD1. CDR3 bases: TGTGCCACCAGCAGAGATGTGGGACAGGGGTCCGAGCAGTACTTC. This gives the protein CATSRDVGQGSEQYF.